This T cell receptor beta chain was identified in a study of blood T cell repertoires in COVID-19. In the study overall: The cDNA or gDNA used as material had been derived from T cells, B-cell-depleted T cells, or PBMCs.

The protocol was immunoSEQ multiplex PCR, while the TCRdb copy is restricted to in-frame clones and leaves out a portion. Among about 290,000 clones listed, around four fifths were seen once. Losses at the gene ends were 5 bases for V and 5 bases for J; bases not matched to a gene: 7. This CDR3 spans 14 amino acids. Germline CDR1 reads SNHLY; CDR2 reads FYNNEI. Source material: peripheral blood. This TCR derives from a woman in her forties or fifties with active or convalescent COVID-19. The chain links TRBV2 to TRBJ2-5; the match to TRBD2 covers 8 bases. The CDR3 region has the DNA TGTGCCAGCAGTCCCCTAATAGCGGGGGAGACCCAGTACTTC. This encodes CASSPLIAGETQYF.